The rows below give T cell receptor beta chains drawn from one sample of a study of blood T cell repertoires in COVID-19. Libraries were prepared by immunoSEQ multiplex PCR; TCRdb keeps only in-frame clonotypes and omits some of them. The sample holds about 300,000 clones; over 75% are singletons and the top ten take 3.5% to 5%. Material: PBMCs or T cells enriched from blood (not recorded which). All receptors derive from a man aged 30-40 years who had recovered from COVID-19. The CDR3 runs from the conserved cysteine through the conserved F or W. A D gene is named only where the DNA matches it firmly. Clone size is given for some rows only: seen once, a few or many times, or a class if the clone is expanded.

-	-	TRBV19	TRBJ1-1	TGTGCCAGTAGTGCCCGGAGAGACGCGAACACTGAAGCTTTCTTT	CASSARRDANTEAFF
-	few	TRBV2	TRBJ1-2	TGTGCCAGCAGTGAAGCCGACGACACCAACTATGGCTACACCTTC	CASSEADDTNYGYTF
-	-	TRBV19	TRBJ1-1	TGTGCCAGTAGCAGAGCCGGGACAAGCGCTGAAGCTTTCTTT	CASSRAGTSAEAFF
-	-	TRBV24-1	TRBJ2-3	TGTGCCACCAGTGATTTTAAAGCCGCGGGCACAGATACGCAGTATTTT	CATSDFKAAGTDTQYF
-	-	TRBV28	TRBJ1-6	TGTGCCAGCAGCCGCACAGGGTCGGACCACTTT	CASSRTGSDHF
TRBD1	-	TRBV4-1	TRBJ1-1	TGCGCCAGCAGCCAAACCGGGACAGGGAACACTGAAGCTTTCTTT	CASSQTGTGNTEAFF
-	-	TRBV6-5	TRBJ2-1	TGTGCCAGCAGTTACTCCAGGGACTCCTACAATGAGCAGTTCTTC	CASSYSRDSYNEQFF
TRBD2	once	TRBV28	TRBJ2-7	TGTGCCAGCACAAATGGGGGGGAATACGAGCAGTACTTC	CASTNGGEYEQYF
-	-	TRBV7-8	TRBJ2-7	TGTGCCAGCAGCTTATCTCCCCTCCCAGATCTCGAGCAGTACTTC	CASSLSPLPDLEQYF
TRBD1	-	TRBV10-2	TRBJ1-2	TGCGCCAGCAGCGATACCGGGACAGGGATGCCTGACTATGGCTACACCTTC	CASSDTGTGMPDYGYTF
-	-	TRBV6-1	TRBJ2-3	TGTGCCAGCAGTGAAGCGAGCGGTGCAGATACGCAGTATTTT	CASSEASGADTQYF
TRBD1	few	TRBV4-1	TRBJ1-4	TGCGCCAGCAGCCAGAGAGAACCTCTAGGGGGCCCTAATGAAAAACTGTTTTTT	CASSQREPLGGPNEKLFF
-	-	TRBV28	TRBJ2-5	TGTGCCAGCAGTTTCCGATCGGGGTTTCAGACCCAGTACTTC	CASSFRSGFQTQYF
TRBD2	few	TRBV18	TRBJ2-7	TGTGCCAGCTCACCATCCGGGACTAGTAGGTCCTACGAGCAGTACTTC	CASSPSGTSRSYEQYF
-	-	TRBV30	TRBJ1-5	TGTGCCTATGGGGGACTTGGAAGCAATCAGCCCCAGCATTTT	CAYGGLGSNQPQHF
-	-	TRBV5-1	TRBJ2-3	TGCGCCAGCAGCACCAACATCCCGGGGGCAGATACGCAGTATTTT	CASSTNIPGADTQYF
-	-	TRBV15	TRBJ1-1	TGTGCCACCAGCGAAAGAGGGCGGATAGAGGCGAACACTGAAGCTTTCTTT	CATSERGRIEANTEAFF
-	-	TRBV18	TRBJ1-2	TGTGCCAGCTCACCAACGAAGGGGGTGGTTGGCTACACCTTC	CASSPTKGVVGYTF
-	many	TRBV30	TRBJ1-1	TGTGCCTGGGGTCCTGGGGGGACTAACACTGAAGCTTTCTTT	CAWGPGGTNTEAFF